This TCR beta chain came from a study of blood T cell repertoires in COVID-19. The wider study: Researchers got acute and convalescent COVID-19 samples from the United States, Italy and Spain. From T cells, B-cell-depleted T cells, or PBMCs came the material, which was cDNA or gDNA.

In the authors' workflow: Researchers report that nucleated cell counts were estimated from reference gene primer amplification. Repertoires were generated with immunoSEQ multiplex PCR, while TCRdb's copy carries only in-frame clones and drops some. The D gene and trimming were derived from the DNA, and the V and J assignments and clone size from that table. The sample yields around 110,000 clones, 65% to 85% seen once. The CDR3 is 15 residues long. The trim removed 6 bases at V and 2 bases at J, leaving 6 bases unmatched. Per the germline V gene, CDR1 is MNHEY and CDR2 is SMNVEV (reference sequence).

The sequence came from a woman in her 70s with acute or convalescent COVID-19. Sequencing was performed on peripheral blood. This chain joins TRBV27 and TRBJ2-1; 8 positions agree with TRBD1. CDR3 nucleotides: TGTGCCAGCAGGTCCGGGACAGGCCCCTACAATGAGCAGTTCTTC. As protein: CASRSGTGPYNEQFF.